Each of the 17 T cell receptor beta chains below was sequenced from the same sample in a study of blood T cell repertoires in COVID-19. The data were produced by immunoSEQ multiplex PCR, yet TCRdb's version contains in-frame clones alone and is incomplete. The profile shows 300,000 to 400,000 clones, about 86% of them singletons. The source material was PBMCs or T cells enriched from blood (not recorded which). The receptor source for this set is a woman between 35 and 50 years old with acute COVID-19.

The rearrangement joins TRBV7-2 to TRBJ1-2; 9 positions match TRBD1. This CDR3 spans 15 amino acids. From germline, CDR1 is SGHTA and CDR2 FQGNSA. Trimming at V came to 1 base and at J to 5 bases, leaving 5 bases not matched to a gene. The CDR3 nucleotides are TGTGCCAGCAGCTTAGTGGTAGGGACAGGGTATGGCTACACCTTC. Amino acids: CASSLVVGTGYGYTF.

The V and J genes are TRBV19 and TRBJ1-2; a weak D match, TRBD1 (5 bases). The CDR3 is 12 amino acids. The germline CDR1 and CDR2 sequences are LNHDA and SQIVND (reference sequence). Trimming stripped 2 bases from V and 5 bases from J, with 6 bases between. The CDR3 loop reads CASSIKGYGYTF. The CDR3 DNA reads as TGTGCCAGTAGTATAAAGGGGTATGGCTACACCTTC.

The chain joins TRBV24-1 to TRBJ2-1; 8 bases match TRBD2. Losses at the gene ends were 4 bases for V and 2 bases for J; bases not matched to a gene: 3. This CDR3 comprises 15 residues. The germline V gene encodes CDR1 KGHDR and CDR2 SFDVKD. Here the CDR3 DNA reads TGTGCCACCAGTGACACTAGCGGAACCTACAATGAGCAGTTCTTC. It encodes CATSDTSGTYNEQFF.

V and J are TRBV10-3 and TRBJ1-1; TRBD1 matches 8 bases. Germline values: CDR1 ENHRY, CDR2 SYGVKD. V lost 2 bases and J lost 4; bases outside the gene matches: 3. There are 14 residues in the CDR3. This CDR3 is CAISENGQGTEAFF. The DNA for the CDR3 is TGTGCCATCAGTGAGAACGGACAGGGCACTGAAGCTTTCTTT.

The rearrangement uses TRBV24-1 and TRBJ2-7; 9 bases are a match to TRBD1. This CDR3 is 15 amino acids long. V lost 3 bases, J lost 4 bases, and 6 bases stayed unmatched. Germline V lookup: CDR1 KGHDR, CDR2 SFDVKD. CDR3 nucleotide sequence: TGTGCCACCAGTGATCGCCGGACAGGGGCGTACGAGCAGTACTTC. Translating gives CATSDRRTGAYEQYF.

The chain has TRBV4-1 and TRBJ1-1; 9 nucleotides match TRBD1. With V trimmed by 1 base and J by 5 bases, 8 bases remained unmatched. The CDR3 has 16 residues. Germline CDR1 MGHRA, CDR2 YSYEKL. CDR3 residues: CASSQGRIQGATEAFF. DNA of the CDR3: TGCGCCAGCAGCCAAGGGCGAATACAGGGGGCTACTGAAGCTTTCTTT.

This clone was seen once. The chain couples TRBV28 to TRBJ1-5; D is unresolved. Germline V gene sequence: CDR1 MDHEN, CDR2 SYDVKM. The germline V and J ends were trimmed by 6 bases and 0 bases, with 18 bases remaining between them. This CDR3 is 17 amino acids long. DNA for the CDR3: TGTGCCAGCAGATTTACTACCCACGACCCTAGCAATCAGCCCCAGCATTTT. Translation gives CASRFTTHDPSNQPQHF.

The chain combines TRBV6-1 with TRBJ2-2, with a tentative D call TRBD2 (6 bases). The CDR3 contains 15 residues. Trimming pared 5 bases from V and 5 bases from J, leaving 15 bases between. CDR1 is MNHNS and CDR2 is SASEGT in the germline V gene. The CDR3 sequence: CASSPTGGRTGELFF. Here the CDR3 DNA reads TGTGCCAGCAGTCCGACCGGGGGAAGGACCGGGGAGCTGTTTTTT.

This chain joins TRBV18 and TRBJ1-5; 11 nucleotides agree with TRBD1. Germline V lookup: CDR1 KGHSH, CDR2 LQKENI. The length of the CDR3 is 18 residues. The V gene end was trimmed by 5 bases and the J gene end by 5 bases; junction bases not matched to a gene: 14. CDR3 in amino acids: CASSALPGQGVYDQPQHF. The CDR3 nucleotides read TGTGCCAGCTCAGCCCTTCCGGGACAGGGGGTTTATGATCAGCCCCAGCATTTT. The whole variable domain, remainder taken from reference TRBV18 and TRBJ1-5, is NAGVMQNPRHLVRRRGQEARLRCSPMKGHSHVYWYRQLPEEGLKFMVYLQKENIIDESGMPKERFSAEFPKEGPSILRIQQVVRGDSAAYFCASSALPGQGVYDQPQHFGDGTRLSIL.

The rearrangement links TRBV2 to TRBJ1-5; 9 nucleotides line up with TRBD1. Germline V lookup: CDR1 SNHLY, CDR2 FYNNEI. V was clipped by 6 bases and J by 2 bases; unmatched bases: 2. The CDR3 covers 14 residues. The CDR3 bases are TGTGCCAGCAGGACAGGGGGAGGCAATCAGCCCCAGCATTTT. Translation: CASRTGGGNQPQHF.

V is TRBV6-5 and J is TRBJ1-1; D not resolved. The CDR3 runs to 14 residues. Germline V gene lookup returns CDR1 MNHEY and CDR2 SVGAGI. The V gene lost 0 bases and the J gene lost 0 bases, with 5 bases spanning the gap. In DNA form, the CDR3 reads TGTGCCAGCAGTTACTCTACAATGAACACTGAAGCTTTCTTT. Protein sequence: CASSYSTMNTEAFF.

The CDR3 coding sequence is TGTGCCACCAGCAGAGAGAGAAACTACGAGCAGTACTTC. Translation: CATSRERNYEQYF. The chain combines TRBV15 with TRBJ2-7, with D uncertain. There are 13 residues in the CDR3. Germline CDR1 is LNHNV and CDR2 is YYDKDF (reference sequence). V was cut by 0 bases and J by 3 bases, with 6 bases left in between. The variable domain in full, completed from reference TRBV15 and TRBJ2-7, reads DAMVIQNPRYQVTQFGKPVTLSCSQTLNHNVMYWYQQKSSQAPKLLFHYYDKDFNNEADTPDNFQSRRPNTSFCFLDIRSPGLGDTAMYLCATSRERNYEQYFGPGTRLTVT.

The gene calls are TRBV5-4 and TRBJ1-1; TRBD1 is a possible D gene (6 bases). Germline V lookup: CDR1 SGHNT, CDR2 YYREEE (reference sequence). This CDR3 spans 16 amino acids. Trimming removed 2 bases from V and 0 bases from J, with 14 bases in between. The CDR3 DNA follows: TGTGCCAGCAGCTTTACAGGGTCTGGACTGAACACTGAAGCTTTCTTT. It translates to CASSFTGSGLNTEAFF.

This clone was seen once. The CDR3 is CASSLEGQVRSPLHF. For the CDR3, the DNA is TGTGCCAGCAGCTTAGAGGGACAGGTTCGGTCACCCCTCCACTTT. The chain combines TRBV7-2 with TRBJ1-6; 8 nucleotides align to TRBD1. The CDR3 has 15 amino acids. The germline V gene encodes CDR1 SGHTA and CDR2 FQGNSA. Losses at the gene ends were 1 base for V and 10 bases for J; bases not matched to a gene: 6.

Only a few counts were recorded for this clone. CDR3 nucleotide sequence: TGCGCCAGCAGCCAAGCGGGGACAGGGAACTACGAGCAGTACTTC. As protein: CASSQAGTGNYEQYF. The chain has TRBV23-1 and TRBJ2-7, with 9 bases lining up with TRBD1. TRBV23-1 qualifies as an ORF whose function is uncertain. CDR3 length equals 15 residues. The V segment lost 6 bases and the J segment 3 bases; nucleotides outside the gene matches: 9.

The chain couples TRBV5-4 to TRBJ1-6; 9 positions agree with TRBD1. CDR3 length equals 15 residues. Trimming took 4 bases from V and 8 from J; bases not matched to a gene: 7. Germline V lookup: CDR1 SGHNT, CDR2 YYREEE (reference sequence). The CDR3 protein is CASSARDRDYSPLHF. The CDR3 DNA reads TGTGCCAGCAGCGCCCGGGACAGGGATTATTCACCCCTCCACTTT.

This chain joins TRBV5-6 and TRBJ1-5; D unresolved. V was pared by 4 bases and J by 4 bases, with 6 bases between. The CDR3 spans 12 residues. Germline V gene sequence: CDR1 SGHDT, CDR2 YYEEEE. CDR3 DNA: TGTGCCAGCAGCCGACTAAATCAGCCCCAGCATTTT. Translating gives CASSRLNQPQHF.